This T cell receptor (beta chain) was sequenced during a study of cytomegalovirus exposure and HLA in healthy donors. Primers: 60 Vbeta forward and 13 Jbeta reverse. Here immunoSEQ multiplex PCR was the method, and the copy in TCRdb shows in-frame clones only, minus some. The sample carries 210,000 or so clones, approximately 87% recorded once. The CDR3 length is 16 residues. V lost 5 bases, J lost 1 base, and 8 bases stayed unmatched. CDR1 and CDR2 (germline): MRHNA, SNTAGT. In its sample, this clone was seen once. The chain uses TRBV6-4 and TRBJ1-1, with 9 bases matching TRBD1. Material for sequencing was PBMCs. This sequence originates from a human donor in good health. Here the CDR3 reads CASSPGTGLGNTEAFF. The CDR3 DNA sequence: TGTGCCAGCAGTCCCGGGACAGGGCTTGGGAACACTGAAGCTTTCTTT.